Listed below are T cell receptor beta chains from one sample, sequenced in a study of blood T cell repertoires in COVID-19. Assay: immunoSEQ multiplex PCR; the TCRdb copy retains only in-frame clones and omits some. The repertoire holds some 28,000 clones, with 89% as singletons. The sequencing input was peripheral blood. Every receptor here comes from a human donor in a cohort sampled during active COVID-19. Both conserved end residues are part of each CDR3. The D gene is left open where the match is weak. Clone size is stated in some rows and not others, as once, few, many or a class when expanded.

d_gene | j_gene | abundance | v_gene | CDR3aa | CDR3nt
NA | TRBJ1-1 | NA | TRBV2 | CASSLSLNTEAFF | TGTGCCAGCAGTCTATCACTCAACACTGAAGCTTTCTTT
NA | TRBJ1-1 | NA | TRBV29-1 | CSARIGTMNTEAFF | TGCAGCGCCAGGATTGGGACTATGAACACTGAAGCTTTCTTT
NA | TRBJ2-5 | NA | TRBV5-4 | CASSSPRDTNAETQYF | TGTGCCAGCAGCTCCCCTCGGGACACCAACGCGGAGACCCAGTACTTC
NA | TRBJ2-6 | once | TRBV5-6 | CASSLLGDSGANVLTF | TGTGCCAGCAGCTTGCTAGGAGACTCTGGGGCCAACGTCCTGACTTTC
TRBD1 | TRBJ2-7 | NA | TRBV13 | CASSPRQGHEQYF | TGTGCCAGCAGCCCGAGACAGGGCCACGAGCAGTACTTC
TRBD1 | TRBJ1-5 | once | TRBV28 | CASSGQGASNQPQHF | TGTGCCAGCAGCGGACAGGGGGCCAGCAATCAGCCCCAGCATTTT
NA | TRBJ1-5 | NA | TRBV30 | CAWSVHQGNQPQHF | TGTGCCTGGAGTGTCCACCAGGGGAATCAGCCCCAGCATTTT
NA | TRBJ1-1 | NA | TRBV6-5 | CASRDTGTEAFF | TGTGCCAGCAGGGACACAGGGACTGAAGCTTTCTTT
TRBD1 | TRBJ1-4 | once | TRBV6-1 | CASSAPRGRGNEKLFF | TGTGCCAGCAGTGCCCCCAGGGGGCGAGGGAATGAAAAACTGTTTTTT
TRBD1 | TRBJ1-6 | NA | TRBV5-5 | CASSARTGNSPLHF | TGTGCCAGCAGCGCACGGACAGGGAATTCACCCCTCCACTTT
NA | TRBJ1-2 | NA | TRBV5-4 | CASRLATGLYGYTF | TGTGCCAGCAGGCTCGCTACAGGCCTATATGGCTACACCTTC
TRBD1 | TRBJ1-6 | NA | TRBV15 | CATSGRQGGNSPLHF | TGTGCCACCAGCGGTAGACAGGGAGGTAATTCACCCCTCCACTTT
TRBD2 | TRBJ2-5 | NA | TRBV5-1 | CASSLEAGGRETQYF | TGCGCCAGCAGCTTGGAAGCGGGGGGCCGGGAGACCCAGTACTTC
NA | TRBJ2-6 | NA | TRBV30 | CAWSGQESGANVLTF | TGTGCCTGGAGTGGACAGGAGTCTGGGGCCAACGTCCTGACTTTC
NA | TRBJ1-1 | NA | TRBV6-2/TRBV6-3 | CASSYYMNTEAFF | TGTGCCAGCAGTTATTATATGAACACTGAAGCTTTCTTT
NA | TRBJ2-5 | NA | TRBV7-9 | CASSLGLWETQYF | TGTGCCAGCAGCTTAGGGCTGTGGGAGACCCAGTACTTC
TRBD1 | TRBJ2-5 | NA | TRBV7-2 | CASSQNGQGVGETQYF | TGTGCCAGCAGTCAGAACGGACAGGGTGTGGGGGAGACCCAGTACTTC
NA | TRBJ1-1 | few | TRBV21-1 | CASSSLPGQGDEVDTEAFF | TGTGCCAGCAGCTCGCTCCCGGGGCAGGGGGATGAGGTGGACACTGAAGCTTTCTTT
NA | TRBJ1-1 | NA | TRBV5-1 | CASSLRGRAVNTEAFF | TGCGCCAGCAGCTTGCGGGGAAGGGCCGTGAACACTGAAGCTTTCTTT
NA | TRBJ1-2 | NA | TRBV27 | CASSLAGSDGYTF | TGTGCCAGCAGTTTGGCAGGGTCTGATGGCTACACCTTC
NA | TRBJ1-1 | NA | TRBV19 | CASTPTANTEAFF | TGTGCCAGTACACCGACAGCGAACACTGAAGCTTTCTTT
TRBD2 | TRBJ2-7 | NA | TRBV29-1 | CSVGTSGGYEQYF | TGCAGCGTTGGGACTAGCGGGGGGTACGAGCAGTACTTC
TRBD1 | TRBJ2-3 | NA | TRBV5-6 | CASSLTGEDTQYF | TGTGCCAGCAGCCTGACAGGGGAAGATACGCAGTATTTT
NA | TRBJ2-5 | NA | TRBV29-1 | CSVLTRQKRRQYF | TGCAGCGTGCTAACGCGACAGAAGAGAAGGCAGTACTTC
NA | TRBJ2-2 | NA | TRBV2 | CASSEAGEAGELFF | TGTGCCAGCAGTGAAGCGGGAGAGGCTGGGGAGCTGTTTTTT
TRBD2 | TRBJ2-7 | once | TRBV19 | CASSNGLARYEQYF | TGTGCCAGTAGTAATGGACTAGCGCGCTACGAGCAGTACTTC
TRBD1 | TRBJ2-1 | NA | TRBV5-1 | CASSLRQGSNEQFF | TGCGCCAGCAGCTTAAGACAGGGCAGCAATGAGCAGTTCTTC
NA | TRBJ2-1 | NA | TRBV12-3/TRBV12-4 | CASTGAYNEQFF | TGTGCCAGCACAGGGGCCTACAATGAGCAGTTCTTC
TRBD1 | TRBJ2-1 | NA | TRBV2 | CASSDSGQGYNEQFF | TGTGCCAGCAGTGACTCGGGACAGGGATACAATGAGCAGTTCTTC
NA | TRBJ2-2 | few | TRBV4-2 | CASSPAGGGNTGELFF | TGTGCCAGCAGCCCTGCTGGGGGGGGCAACACCGGGGAGCTGTTTTTT
TRBD1 | TRBJ1-1 | NA | TRBV6-5 | CASSYGTGNTEAFF | TGTGCCAGCAGTTACGGGACAGGAAACACTGAAGCTTTCTTT
NA | TRBJ2-7 | once | TRBV9 | CASSVGGTNSLYEQYF | TGTGCCAGCAGCGTAGGGGGGACAAACTCGCTCTACGAGCAGTACTTC
NA | TRBJ1-2 | NA | TRBV4-1 | CASSQGAGANYGYTF | TGCGCCAGCAGCCAAGGGGCAGGGGCTAACTATGGCTACACCTTC
TRBD1 | TRBJ2-7 | few | TRBV20-1 | CSAADRVEQYF | TGCAGTGCTGCCGACAGGGTCGAGCAGTACTTC
TRBD1 | TRBJ1-5 | NA | TRBV5-5 | CASSLRTGYQPQHF | TGTGCCAGCAGCTTAAGGACAGGGTATCAGCCCCAGCATTTT
NA | TRBJ2-7 | NA | TRBV5-8 | CASPEDGEQYF | TGTGCCAGCCCCGAGGACGGGGAACAGTACTTC
NA | TRBJ2-7 | NA | TRBV7-2 | CASSLGQGYRYEQYF | TGTGCCAGCAGCTTAGGGCAGGGTTATCGGTACGAGCAGTACTTC
NA | TRBJ2-3 | NA | TRBV7-8 | CASSLVGGVGDTQYF | TGTGCCAGCAGCTTAGTGGGTGGAGTGGGAGATACGCAGTATTTT
TRBD1 | TRBJ1-2 | NA | TRBV29-1 | CSVGLDRIYTF | TGCAGCGTTGGGCTGGACAGGATCTACACCTTC
TRBD1 | TRBJ2-6 | NA | TRBV7-3 | CASSRTGESGANVLTF | TGTGCCAGCAGCCGTACAGGGGAATCTGGGGCCAACGTCCTGACTTTC
TRBD1 | TRBJ1-1 | NA | TRBV5-8 | CASSDRGRTEAFF | TGTGCCAGTTCGGACAGGGGGCGGACTGAAGCTTTCTTT
NA | TRBJ1-4 | NA | TRBV7-9 | CASGLGEKLFF | TGTGCCAGCGGACTTGGGGAAAAACTGTTTTTT
TRBD1 | TRBJ1-3 | NA | TRBV18 | CASSPTGGRDTIYF | TGTGCCAGCTCGCCCACAGGGGGCAGGGACACCATATATTTT
NA | TRBJ2-5 | NA | TRBV6-6 | CASSYGGYQETQYF | TGTGCCAGCAGTTATGGCGGATACCAAGAGACCCAGTACTTC
TRBD1 | TRBJ1-1 | few | TRBV5-5 | CASSLQGAGTEAFF | TGTGCCAGCAGCTTGCAGGGGGCGGGCACTGAAGCTTTCTTT
NA | TRBJ2-7 | NA | TRBV4-2 | CASSQEEYGEQYF | TGTGCCAGCAGCCAAGAGGAGTACGGCGAGCAGTACTTC
NA | TRBJ1-2 | NA | TRBV11-2 | CASRLGRAGFGYTF | TGTGCCAGCAGGCTAGGCAGGGCAGGCTTCGGCTACACCTTC
TRBD2 | TRBJ2-1 | once | TRBV27 | CASTLRLAKYNEQFF | TGTGCCAGCACCCTAAGACTAGCGAAATACAATGAGCAGTTCTTC
TRBD1 | TRBJ2-2 | once | TRBV5-5 | CASSTGTANTGELFF | TGTGCCAGCAGCACCGGGACAGCGAACACCGGGGAGCTGTTTTTT
NA | TRBJ1-1 | NA | TRBV18 | CASSPQGRITEAFF | TGTGCCAGCTCACCCCAGGGGCGGATAACTGAAGCTTTCTTT
NA | TRBJ1-1 | NA | TRBV7-3 | CASSLSGTEAFF | TGTGCCAGCAGCTTGAGCGGCACTGAAGCTTTCTTT
NA | TRBJ1-1 | NA | TRBV5-1 | CASSGQPLGAEAFF | TGCGCCAGCAGCGGACAGCCCCTGGGCGCTGAAGCTTTCTTT
NA | TRBJ1-4 | NA | TRBV5-1 | CASSTATGSEKLFF | TGCGCCAGCAGCACGGCAACAGGATCCGAAAAACTGTTTTTT
NA | TRBJ1-6 | NA | TRBV9 | CASSVGRHQNSPLHF | TGTGCCAGCAGCGTAGGGCGACACCAGAATTCACCCCTCCACTTT